This TCR beta chain was observed in a study of blood T cell repertoires in COVID-19 (dated by TCRdb to the early 2020s). With regard to the full study: Samples covering the acute and convalescent phases of COVID-19 were provided by collaborators in the United States, Italy and Spain. Sample metadata almost always included a de-identified subject ID, COVID-19 status, age in years and sex. The samples were drawn from the first 160 participants of the ongoing ImmuneRACE study and from 1,254 subjects provided by 6 global collaborators. HLA class I and class II types, where available, came from metadata supplied by the sample provider rather than from assay-based typing. The material from the prospective study consisted of cDNA or gDNA derived from T cells, B-cell-depleted T cells, or PBMCs. Deeply sampled blood TCRbeta repertoires from subjects exposed to, actively infected with, or recovered from COVID-19 were included in the dataset. A freely available public database, intended as a resource for researchers studying the immune response to SARS-CoV-2, is where the repertoires were released. What the research found in general, with its limitations: Clinical and demographic metadata were provided uncurated, with the amount varying by source and participant.

TCRbeta CDR3 regions were amplified from genomic DNA by means of the immunoSEQ Assay, a bias-controlled multiplex PCR. For the original study's pipeline: The number of nucleated cells in each sample was estimated by amplification of reference gene primers within the assay. Sequence reads were collapsed and filtered to measure the absolute abundance of every unique TCRbeta CDR3 rearrangement. For each sample, productive Simpson clonality was calculated as the square root of Simpson's diversity index across productive rearrangements. Sourced from immuneACCESS, this table was stored by TCRdb with only in-frame sequences that have V and J called. A share of the clones is absent; for the studies checked, an unresolved V gene accounts for under half, and the remainder has no known explanation. The V and J calls and clone size are taken from that table; D and trimming were inferred from the DNA. This sample lists over 100,000 clones; over 70% were detected once. Jointly, the top ten make up around 4% of the sample.

In the case of this clone: This receptor's antigen is unknown. Per-base quality was not reported, and no clone a single base away is much larger than it.

Relative to germline, V is 4 bases shorter and J is 3 bases shorter, with 13 bases between their ends. The germline V gene (reference sequence) sets CDR1 to PRHDT and CDR2 to FYEKMQ. The CDR3 starts with the cysteine, ends with the phenylalanine, and has 14 residues. Of all the DNA, just the CDR3 is kept, 42 bases in frame from base 1. Each collaborating institution followed its own protocols to collect whole blood in K2EDTA tubes. Collaborator samples were shipped for TCRbeta analysis as frozen whole blood, isolated PBMCs, or DNA extracted from either sample type. The rearrangement joined TRBV13 to TRBJ2-7, with TRBD1 perhaps the D gene, on 5 matching bases. This TCR came from a human donor in a cohort sampled during active or convalescent COVID-19. The sample consisted of peripheral blood. The bases read TGTGCCAGCAGCTACGTTGACAGTCGCTACGAGCAGTACTTC. This gives the protein CASSYVDSRYEQYF.